A selection of T cell receptor beta chains follows, all from one sample in a study of control samples from healthy donors and cancer patients. The protocol was immunoSEQ multiplex PCR, while the TCRdb copy is restricted to in-frame clones and leaves out a portion. The table shows approximately 150,000 clones, with 91% occurring only once. Sequencing was done on a sample of blood. The source of these receptors is a man aged 30 to 45 in good health. Each CDR3 is given with its conserved first and last residue. A D gene is named only where the DNA matches it firmly. Size is omitted from some rows. Given values are once, few, many or a class for expanded clones.

d_gene,abundance,v_gene,j_gene,CDR3nt,CDR3aa
.,.,TRBV6-5,TRBJ1-2,TGTGCCAGCAGTCGGAGCGGGACACCAACCTATGGCTACACCTTC,CASSRSGTPTYGYTF
.,.,TRBV5-1,TRBJ2-7,TGCGCCAGCAGCAAAGGCTACGAGCAGTACTTC,CASSKGYEQYF
TRBD1,.,TRBV10-2,TRBJ2-2,TGCGCCAGCAGTACCACAGGGGGCGCCAGCACCGGGGAGCTGTTTTTT,CASSTTGGASTGELFF
TRBD1,.,TRBV5-1,TRBJ1-4,TGCGCCAGCAGCTCCGGTGTAGGGGGCGATGAAAAACTGTTTTTT,CASSSGVGGDEKLFF
.,.,TRBV19,TRBJ1-5,TGTGCCAGTAGTGTGGCCCGACAATTGAATCAGCCCCAGCATTTT,CASSVARQLNQPQHF
TRBD2,.,TRBV7-2,TRBJ2-3,TGTGCCAGCAGCTTAGGCCGGACTAGATCCACAGATACGCAGTATTTT,CASSLGRTRSTDTQYF
TRBD1,.,TRBV29-1,TRBJ1-2,TGCAGCGTCGCCACGGACAGGCCAAGCTATGGCTACACCTTC,CSVATDRPSYGYTF
.,.,TRBV4-1,TRBJ1-5,TGCGCCAGCAGCCAAGACCTCCCGTATCAGCCCCAGCATTTT,CASSQDLPYQPQHF
.,.,TRBV29-1,TRBJ1-2,TGCAGCGTTGTTTCAGGCACGGCATACACCTTC,CSVVSGTAYTF
TRBD1,.,TRBV7-9,TRBJ2-7,TGTGCCAGCAGTTCAAGGACAGGGAGCTCCTACGAGCAGTACTTC,CASSSRTGSSYEQYF
.,.,TRBV7-8,TRBJ1-2,TGTGCCAGCAGCTTTGACCATGGCGGACGCTATGGCTACACCTTC,CASSFDHGGRYGYTF
.,.,TRBV9,TRBJ1-1,TGTGCCAGCAGCCCCCGAGGGAGGACTGAAGCTTTCTTT,CASSPRGRTEAFF
.,.,TRBV10-2,TRBJ1-1,TGCGCCAGCGGAATCCCCGACAGCGGGTTAGGAATGAACACTGAAGCTTTCTTT,CASGIPDSGLGMNTEAFF
.,.,TRBV6-5,TRBJ1-1,TGTGCCAGCAGTACTAGGACCACTGTGAACACTGAAGCTTTCTTT,CASSTRTTVNTEAFF
.,.,TRBV27,TRBJ2-7,TGTGCCAGCAGTATACAGACAGGACTAACCTACGAGCAGTACTTC,CASSIQTGLTYEQYF
.,once,TRBV15,TRBJ2-7,TGTGCCACCAGCAGGGGACGTGGCGGAGAGCAGTACTTC,CATSRGRGGEQYF
TRBD2,once,TRBV7-3,TRBJ2-1,TGTGCCAGCAGCCTCGGACTAGCGGGGATTTGGGAGCAGTTCTTC,CASSLGLAGIWEQFF
.,.,TRBV2,TRBJ2-7,TGTGCCAGCAGGCCAGAGCTCCGGTCCTACGAGCAGTACTTC,CASRPELRSYEQYF
TRBD2,.,TRBV11-2,TRBJ2-7,TGTGCCAGCAGCGGACTAGCGGATCGCTACGAGCAGTACTTC,CASSGLADRYEQYF
.,.,TRBV11-2,TRBJ2-7,TGTGCCAGCAGCTTAAGGGCAGCTGCAAACTACGAGCAGTACTTC,CASSLRAAANYEQYF
TRBD1,.,TRBV15,TRBJ1-1,TGTGCCACCAGTCCCTTAACAGGGGAGGTGGAAGCTTTCTTT,CATSPLTGEVEAFF
.,.,TRBV7-8,TRBJ1-1,TGTGCCAGCAGCCCGACAACACGCTACACTGAAGCTTTCTTT,CASSPTTRYTEAFF
TRBD2,.,TRBV3-1/TRBV3-2,TRBJ2-7,TGTGCCAGCAGCCAAGGCTCGACTAGCGGGGGTCCGCTGGCTAGGTTC,CASSQGSTSGGPLARF
.,.,TRBV27,TRBJ1-2,TGTGCCAGCAGTGGCGAGGGGGCTAACTATGGCTACACCTTC,CASSGEGANYGYTF
TRBD1,.,TRBV13,TRBJ1-1,TGTGCCAGCAGCCCCGTCCCGGGACAGGTAAAGCACACTGAAGCTTTCTTT,CASSPVPGQVKHTEAFF
.,.,TRBV7-9,TRBJ1-1,TGTGCCAGCAGCTCCGGGACGGTTGCTTTCTTT,CASSSGTVAFF
.,once,TRBV6-5,TRBJ1-5,TGTGCCAGCAGTTCGACCGTTAGCAATCAGCCCCAGCATTTT,CASSSTVSNQPQHF
.,.,TRBV28,TRBJ2-3,TGTGCCAGCCGGGACTCCTCCACAGATACGCAGTATTTT,CASRDSSTDTQYF
TRBD1,.,TRBV5-4,TRBJ2-3,TGTGCCAGCCAACTACAGGGGGGCACAGATACGCAGTATTTT,CASQLQGGTDTQYF
.,.,TRBV6-9,TRBJ2-7,TGTGCCAGCAGTTCCTCGACTGGAGAGAGGGAGCAGTACTTC,CASSSSTGEREQYF
TRBD1,.,TRBV3-1/TRBV3-2,TRBJ1-2,TGTGCCAGCAGCCCAGGGGGAGCTAACTATGGCTACACCTTC,CASSPGGANYGYTF